Below, 2 T cell receptor beta chains from the same sample are listed, as sequenced in a study of T cell responses to AZD1222 COVID-19 vaccine. Profiling relied on immunoSEQ multiplex PCR, and the TCRdb table lists in-frame clones only, not all of them. The repertoire holds roughly 140,000 clones, with around 88% as singletons. The material was peripheral blood, obtained on day 0 of AZD1222 vaccination. The receptors shown here come from an adult in good health.

The chain uses TRBV7-2 and TRBJ2-7; no clear D gene. V lost 5 bases to trimming and J lost 4 bases, with 12 bases between them. CDR1 is SGHTA, CDR2 FQGNSA, per germline. The CDR3 is 13 residues long. In DNA, the CDR3 is TGTGCCAGCAGCCTTCCCGCCAGATACGAGCAGTACTTC. It yields the protein CASSLPARYEQYF.

This sequence joins TRBV12-3 or TRBV12-4 and TRBJ1-2; 7 bases map to TRBD1. The CDR3 length is 13 residues. Trimming at V came to 3 bases and at J to 7 bases, leaving 5 bases not matched to a gene. The CDR3 nucleotides read TGTGCCAGCAGTTTCAGGGGGTCGGGTGGCTACACCTTC. Translation gives CASSFRGSGGYTF.